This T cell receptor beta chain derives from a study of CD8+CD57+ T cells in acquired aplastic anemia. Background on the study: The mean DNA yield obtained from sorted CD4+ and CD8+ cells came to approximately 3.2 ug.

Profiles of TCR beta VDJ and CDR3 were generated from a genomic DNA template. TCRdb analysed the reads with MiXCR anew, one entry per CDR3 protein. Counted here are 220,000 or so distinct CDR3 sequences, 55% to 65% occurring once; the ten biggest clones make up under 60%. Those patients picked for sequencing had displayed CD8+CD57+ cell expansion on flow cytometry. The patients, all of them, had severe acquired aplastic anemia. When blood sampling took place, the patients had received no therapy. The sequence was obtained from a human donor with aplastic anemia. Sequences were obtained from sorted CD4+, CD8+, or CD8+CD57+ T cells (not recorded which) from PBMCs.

CDR3 loop: CASRQVLAGEEQYF. CDR3 nucleotides: TGTGCCAGCAGGCAGGTACTAGCGGGCGAGGAGCAGTACTTC. The chain uses TRBV28 and TRBJ2-7; 9 nucleotides line up with TRBD2. V trimming: 6 bases; J trimming: 7 bases; junction bases outside the gene matches: 10. The CDR3 runs to 14 residues. Per the germline V gene, CDR1 is MDHEN and CDR2 is SYDVKM.